The rows below give T cell receptor beta chains drawn from one sample of a study of vaccination effects on CD4 cells after COVID-19. The antigens of these receptors remain unknown. Produced via immunoSEQ multiplex PCR; TCRdb's table is partial and in-frame only. The sample shows 20,000 to 30,000 clones, approximately 70% of them seen only once. Sample: CD4+ T cells from PBMCs cultured with SARS-CoV-2 spike peptides, taken before COVID-19 vaccination. The receptors come from a human donor who had a prior SARS-CoV-2 infection. The CDR3 runs from the conserved cysteine through the conserved F or W. D genes are given only for firm matches. The size of a clone is reported for some rows only, either as once, few or many, or as a class for expanded clones.

clone size: few
V gene: TRBV6-5
D gene: TRBD1
J gene: TRBJ1-2
CDR3 protein: CASTQDRGLNGYTF
CDR3 DNA: TGTGCCAGCACGCAAGACAGGGGGCTAAACGGCTACACCTTC

clone size: -
V gene: TRBV6-5
D gene: -
J gene: TRBJ1-4
CDR3 protein: CASGRRTNEKLFF
CDR3 DNA: TGTGCCAGCGGTAGGCGAACTAATGAAAAACTGTTTTTT

clone size: -
V gene: TRBV5-8
D gene: TRBD2
J gene: TRBJ2-3
CDR3 protein: CASPGGPFRWFTDTQYF
CDR3 DNA: TGTGCCAGCCCGGGGGGGCCATTTCGTTGGTTCACAGATACGCAGTATTTT

clone size: -
V gene: TRBV7-9
D gene: -
J gene: TRBJ2-1
CDR3 protein: CASSLDGGYNEQFF
CDR3 DNA: TGTGCCAGCAGCTTAGACGGGGGATACAATGAGCAGTTCTTC

clone size: -
V gene: TRBV11-2
D gene: -
J gene: TRBJ2-1
CDR3 protein: CASSWALRGEQFF
CDR3 DNA: TGTGCCAGCAGCTGGGCTTTGCGCGGTGAGCAGTTCTTC

clone size: -
V gene: TRBV4-2
D gene: TRBD2
J gene: TRBJ2-1
CDR3 protein: CASSRERERDEQFF
CDR3 DNA: TGTGCCAGCAGTCGTGAGCGGGAGCGGGATGAGCAGTTCTTC

clone size: -
V gene: TRBV3-1/TRBV3-2
D gene: -
J gene: TRBJ2-7
CDR3 protein: CASSRFTYYEQYF
CDR3 DNA: TGTGCCAGCAGTCGCTTCACCTACTACGAGCAGTACTTC

clone size: -
V gene: TRBV3-1/TRBV3-2
D gene: -
J gene: TRBJ2-2
CDR3 protein: CASSQDWVQDTGELFF
CDR3 DNA: TGTGCCAGCAGCCAAGATTGGGTTCAGGACACCGGGGAGCTGTTTTTT

clone size: -
V gene: TRBV7-2
D gene: -
J gene: TRBJ2-7
CDR3 protein: CASSLGGRYEQYF
CDR3 DNA: TGTGCCAGCAGCTTAGGGGGGAGGTACGAGCAGTACTTC

clone size: -
V gene: TRBV9
D gene: TRBD1
J gene: TRBJ1-3
CDR3 protein: CASSTTTRGISGNTIYF
CDR3 DNA: TGTGCCAGCAGCACAACGACCAGGGGGATCTCTGGAAACACCATATATTTT

clone size: -
V gene: TRBV11-3
D gene: TRBD2
J gene: TRBJ2-2
CDR3 protein: CASSPPYAGGGVGELFF
CDR3 DNA: TGTGCCAGCAGCCCGCCATACGCGGGGGGAGGTGTCGGGGAGCTGTTTTTT

clone size: -
V gene: TRBV6-1
D gene: -
J gene: TRBJ2-5
CDR3 protein: CASSETLEFETQYF
CDR3 DNA: TGTGCCAGCAGTGAAACCCTAGAATTCGAGACCCAGTACTTC

clone size: -
V gene: TRBV7-9
D gene: TRBD1
J gene: TRBJ1-2
CDR3 protein: CASSLFRDRALYGYTF
CDR3 DNA: TGTGCCAGCAGCTTATTCCGGGACAGGGCTCTCTATGGCTACACCTTC

clone size: -
V gene: TRBV7-2
D gene: -
J gene: TRBJ1-1
CDR3 protein: CASSLATTAGTEAFF
CDR3 DNA: TGTGCCAGCAGCTTAGCAACCACAGCCGGGACTGAAGCTTTCTTT

clone size: -
V gene: TRBV6-6
D gene: -
J gene: TRBJ2-7
CDR3 protein: CASSSRGVSYEQYF
CDR3 DNA: TGTGCCAGCAGTTCCCGTGGGGTATCCTACGAGCAGTACTTC

clone size: -
V gene: TRBV12-5
D gene: -
J gene: TRBJ1-2
CDR3 protein: CASGLSPGATRFNYGYTF
CDR3 DNA: TGTGCTAGTGGTTTGTCTCCGGGGGCCACACGTTTTAACTATGGCTACACCTTC

clone size: once
V gene: TRBV19
D gene: TRBD1
J gene: TRBJ1-3
CDR3 protein: CASRGQGGGNTIYF
CDR3 DNA: TGTGCCAGTAGGGGACAGGGTGGTGGAAACACCATATATTTT

clone size: -
V gene: TRBV18
D gene: -
J gene: TRBJ1-2
CDR3 protein: CASSTEYGYTF
CDR3 DNA: TGTGCCAGCTCAACAGAATATGGCTACACCTTC

clone size: -
V gene: TRBV15
D gene: TRBD2
J gene: TRBJ2-7
CDR3 protein: CATSRAGVYEQYF
CDR3 DNA: TGTGCCACCAGCAGGGCGGGGGTCTACGAGCAGTACTTC

clone size: -
V gene: TRBV5-1
D gene: TRBD1
J gene: TRBJ2-3
CDR3 protein: CASSLRDRVGTQYF
CDR3 DNA: TGCGCCAGCAGCCTCCGGGACAGAGTCGGTACGCAGTATTTT